This T cell receptor beta chain emerged from a study of blood T cell repertoires in COVID-19. Some clones are missing from TCRdb's copy, which holds only in-frame ones; the method was immunoSEQ multiplex PCR. The sample contains 370,000 or so clones, approximately 89% of which appear only once. The CDR3 extends over 13 amino acids. The germline CDR1 and CDR2 sequences are SGHVS and FNYEAQ. V was shortened by 5 bases and J by 5 bases, with 10 bases between the two germline ends. This clone was observed a single time. Across roughly 25 US areas, participants ranged in age from about 18 to 89 years. Grouping used clinical history reported by participants in a survey and questionnaire.

This chain joins TRBV7-6 and TRBJ1-5, with D hard to call. This sequence originates from a man aged 25 to 45 who had recovered from COVID-19. Sequencing was done on a sample of PBMCs or T cells enriched from blood (not recorded which). DNA for the CDR3: TGTGCCAGCAGCGGTGCTAGGTATCAGCCCCAGCATTTT. The encoded protein is CASSGARYQPQHF. Full variable domain (outside the CDR3, taken from reference TRBV7-6 and TRBJ1-5): GAGVSQSPRYKVTKRGQDVALRCDPISGHVSLYWYRQALGQGPEFLTYFNYEAQQDKSGLPNDRFSAERPEGSISTLTIQRTEQRDSAMYRCASSGARYQPQHFGDGTRLSIL.